This record concerns one T cell receptor beta chain sequence. The data originate from a study of T cells in Graves' hyperthyroidism and ophthalmopathy. The source material, RNA transcripts, was used to amplify TCR beta CDR3 regions. Carried out on the TCR CDR3, a first-round RT-PCR used the HTBI primer set. TCRdb recomputed calls from the multiplex PCR reads with MiXCR, one row per CDR3 protein. The repertoire has about 500,000 distinct CDR3 sequences, more than 15% of them found once; the top ten carry 25% to 30%. The CDR3 extends over 14 amino acids. Trimming left V 6 bases short and J 5 bases short, with 16 bases between. Germline V gene sequence: CDR1 WSHSY, CDR2 SAAADI.

The material sequenced was blood. This chain uses TRBV10-2 with TRBJ1-1; TRBD1 is a possible D gene (6 bases). This receptor was taken from a young woman with Graves' ophthalmopathy. The CDR3 sequence is CASSGDTEGTEAFF. The CDR3 DNA sequence: TGCGCCAGCAGCGGGGACACCGAGGGGACTGAAGCTTTCTTT.